This T cell receptor beta chain was recorded in a study of OX40 agonist ivuxolimab in advanced cancers. Background on the whole study: Ivuxolimab was a fully human IgG2 agonistic monoclonal antibody targeting the costimulatory receptor OX40 (CD134). Intravenous ivuxolimab was administered to patients every 2 weeks at six dose levels: 0.01, 0.1, 0.3, 1.5, 3 and 10 mg/kg. Of the 52 patients in dose escalation, about 20 had hepatocellular carcinoma, roughly 15 had melanoma, 9 had renal cell carcinoma and 9 had head and neck cancer. The dose-escalation cohort was about 83% male with a mean age of about 60 years, ranging from about 23 to 85. Patients were allowed to have had prior anti-PD-1, anti-PD-L1 or anti-CTLA-4 therapy, and approximately 43% of the dose-escalation patients had previously received checkpoint inhibitors. Partial responses were achieved by three dose-escalation patients, of whom one had hepatocellular carcinoma and two had cutaneous melanoma. Peripheral TCRbeta sequencing aimed to test whether ivuxolimab altered TCR sequence diversity and caused clonal T-cell expansion. The paper describes the monotherapy dose-escalation part (N of about 54 patients) of the phase I trial of ivuxolimab. What the research found in general, with its limitations: Partial responders in the 0.1-3.0 mg/kg groups had among the lowest normalized peripheral clonal expansion, especially among CD8+ T cells. Low levels of normalized T-cell clonal expansion were also seen in some patients who did not respond. On average, CD8+ T cells showed more expanded clones than CD4+ T cells after ivuxolimab. At doses from 0.1 to 3.0 mg/kg, clonal expansion was seen in both CD4+ and CD8+ blood T cells between baseline and week 6. The antigen specificity of the peripheral T cells that underwent clonal expansion was not determined.

This clone occurred a few times. Its antigen is unknown. No much larger clone is present one base from it, and per-base qualities are unavailable. CDR1 is given as MNHNS and CDR2 as SASEGT, both from the germline V gene. Trimming removed 2 bases from V and 3 bases from J, leaving 14 bases between the germline ends. The CDR3 goes from the cysteine to the phenylalanine over 16 residues. Left in the record is the CDR3 DNA by itself, 48 bases read in frame from the first base. The trial excluded patients who had a history of autoimmune disease or were on systemic immunosuppression. In every dose cohort, peripheral blood was drawn for TCR sequencing at baseline, cycle 4 day 1, and cycle 7 day 1. Samples were obtained from an open-label, multicenter, first-in-human phase I dose-escalation trial of ivuxolimab. Adults with locally advanced or metastatic melanoma, renal cell carcinoma, hepatocellular carcinoma or head and neck squamous cell carcinoma were enrolled in the trial. Before TCR sequencing, CD4+ T cells and CD8+ T cells were sorted from peripheral blood as separate populations.

Genomic DNA was isolated from the sorted cells so that the TCRbeta CDR3 region could be sequenced. The immunoSEQ Assay was used to sequence the TCRbeta CDR3 regions. TCRdb holds this immuneACCESS table with in-frame rearrangements only. Some clones are missing; in checked studies, unresolved V genes explain under half, and the rest has no known cause. This sample lists tens of thousands of clones; approximately 82% were detected once. The biggest ten clones account for about 3% of the sample. This sequence originates from an adult with an advanced solid tumor such as melanoma, head and neck, liver or kidney cancer. The V gene is TRBV6-1 and the J gene is TRBJ1-5; a tentative D match to TRBD1 spans 6 bases. This material consisted of CD4+ or CD8+ T cells sorted from blood, taken in a trial of the OX40 agonist ivuxolimab. The nucleotide sequence reads TGTGCCAGCAGTGAATCGACAGGTTATTACAATCAGCCCCAGCATTTT. It translates to CASSESTGYYNQPQHF.